This TCR beta chain was retrieved from a study of OX40 agonist ivuxolimab in advanced cancers. Study summary: Every 2 weeks, patients got intravenous ivuxolimab at one of six dose levels (0.01-10 mg/kg). Cohort: roughly 80% men, mean age approximately 66, aged about 20 to 90. It was permissible to have had prior anti-PD-1, anti-PD-L1 or anti-CTLA-4 therapy, and around 41% had some.

Points from the study as a whole: More expanded clones were found, on average, in CD8+ than in CD4+ T cells.

With regard to this clone: Its antigen remains unidentified.

CDR3 length: 15 residues. From germline, CDR1 is MNHEY and CDR2 SVGAGI. Trimming removed 0 bases from V and 2 bases from J, with 8 bases in between. Measured with immunoSEQ multiplex PCR; TCRdb has only the in-frame clones, and not every one. The profile shows under 85,000 clones, over 85% of them singletons. The source material was CD4+ or CD8+ T cells sorted from blood, sampled in a trial of the OX40 agonist ivuxolimab. This clonotype originated in an adult with an advanced solid tumor such as melanoma, head and neck, liver or kidney cancer. The rearrangement uses TRBV6-5 and TRBJ2-1; D is unclear. As DNA, the CDR3 is TGTGCCAGCAGTTACTCGAGCAGAGCCTACAATGAGCAGTTCTTC. Protein sequence: CASSYSSRAYNEQFF.